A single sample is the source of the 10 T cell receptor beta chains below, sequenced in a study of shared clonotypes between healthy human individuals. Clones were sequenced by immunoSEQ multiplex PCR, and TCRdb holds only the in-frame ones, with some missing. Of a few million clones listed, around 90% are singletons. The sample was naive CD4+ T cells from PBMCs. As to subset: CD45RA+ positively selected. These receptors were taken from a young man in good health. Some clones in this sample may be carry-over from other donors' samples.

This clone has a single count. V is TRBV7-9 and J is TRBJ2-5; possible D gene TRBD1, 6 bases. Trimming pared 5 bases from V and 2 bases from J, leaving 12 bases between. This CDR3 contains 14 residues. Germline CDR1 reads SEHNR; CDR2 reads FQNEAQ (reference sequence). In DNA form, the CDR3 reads TGTGCCAGCAGCCTCGGACAGACTCAAGAGACCCAGTACTTC. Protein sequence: CASSLGQTQETQYF. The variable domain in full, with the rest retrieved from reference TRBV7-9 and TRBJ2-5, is DTGVSQNPRHKITKRGQNVTFRCDPISEHNRLYWYRQTLGQGPEFLTYFQNEAQLEKSRLLSDRFSAERPKGSFSTLEIQRTEQGDSAMYLCASSLGQTQETQYFGPGTRLLVL.

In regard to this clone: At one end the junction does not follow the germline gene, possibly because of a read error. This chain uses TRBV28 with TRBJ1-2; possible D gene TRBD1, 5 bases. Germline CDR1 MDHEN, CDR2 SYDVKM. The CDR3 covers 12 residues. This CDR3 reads CASTTSTAVEIF. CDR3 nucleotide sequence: TGTGCCAGCACAACGTCGACAGCCGTCGAAATCTTC.

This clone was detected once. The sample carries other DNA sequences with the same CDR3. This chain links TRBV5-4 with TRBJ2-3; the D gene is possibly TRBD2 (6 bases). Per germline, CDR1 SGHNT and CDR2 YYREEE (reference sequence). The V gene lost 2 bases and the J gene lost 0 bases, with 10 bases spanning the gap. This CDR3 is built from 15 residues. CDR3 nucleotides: TGTGCCAGCAGCTTCGGCGGGATTAGCACAGATACGCAGTATTTT. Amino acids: CASSFGGISTDTQYF.

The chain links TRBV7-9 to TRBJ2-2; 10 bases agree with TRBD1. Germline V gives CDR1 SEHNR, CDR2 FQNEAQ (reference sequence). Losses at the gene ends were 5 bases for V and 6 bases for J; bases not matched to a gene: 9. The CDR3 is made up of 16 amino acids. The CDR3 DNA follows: TGTGCCAGCAGCCCAGGGGACAGGGGCTACCCCGGGGAGCTGTTTTTT. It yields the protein CASSPGDRGYPGELFF.

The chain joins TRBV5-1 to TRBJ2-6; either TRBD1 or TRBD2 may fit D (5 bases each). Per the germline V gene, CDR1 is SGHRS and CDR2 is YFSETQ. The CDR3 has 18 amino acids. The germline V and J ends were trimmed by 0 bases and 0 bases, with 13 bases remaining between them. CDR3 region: CASSLVWVGDSGANVLTF. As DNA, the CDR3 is TGCGCCAGCAGCTTGGTTTGGGTGGGGGACTCTGGGGCCAACGTCCTGACTTTC.

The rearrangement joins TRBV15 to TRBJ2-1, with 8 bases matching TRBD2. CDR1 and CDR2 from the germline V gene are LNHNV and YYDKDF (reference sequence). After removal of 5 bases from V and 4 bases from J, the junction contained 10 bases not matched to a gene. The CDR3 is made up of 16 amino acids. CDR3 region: CATSLPASGRYNEQFF. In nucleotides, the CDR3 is TGTGCCACCAGCCTCCCGGCCAGCGGGAGATACAATGAGCAGTTCTTC. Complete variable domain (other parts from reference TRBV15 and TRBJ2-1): DAMVIQNPRYQVTQFGKPVTLSCSQTLNHNVMYWYQQKSSQAPKLLFHYYDKDFNNEADTPDNFQSRRPNTSFCFLDIRSPGLGDTAMYLCATSLPASGRYNEQFFGPGTRLTVL.

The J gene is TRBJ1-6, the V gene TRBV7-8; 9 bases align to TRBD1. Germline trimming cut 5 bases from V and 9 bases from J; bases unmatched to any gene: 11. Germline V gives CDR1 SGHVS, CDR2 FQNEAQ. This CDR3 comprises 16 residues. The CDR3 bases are TGTGCCAGCAGCCCTATTCCCGGGACAGGGCTTTCACCCCTCCACTTT. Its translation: CASSPIPGTGLSPLHF.

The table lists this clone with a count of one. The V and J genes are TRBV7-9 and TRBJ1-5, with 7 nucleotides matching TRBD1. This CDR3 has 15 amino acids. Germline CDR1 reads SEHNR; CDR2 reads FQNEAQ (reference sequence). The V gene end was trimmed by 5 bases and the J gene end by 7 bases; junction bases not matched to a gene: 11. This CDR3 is CASSPQGEGEQPQHF. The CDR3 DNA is TGTGCCAGCAGCCCCCAGGGGGAGGGCGAACAGCCCCAGCATTTT.

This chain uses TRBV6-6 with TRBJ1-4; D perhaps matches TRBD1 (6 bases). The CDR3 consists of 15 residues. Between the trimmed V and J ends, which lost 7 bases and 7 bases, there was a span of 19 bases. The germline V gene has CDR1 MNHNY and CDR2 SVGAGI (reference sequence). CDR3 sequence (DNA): TGTGCCAGCACCAGACGAAGTGGGGGCGGTGAAAAACTGTTTTTT. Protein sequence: CASTRRSGGGEKLFF.

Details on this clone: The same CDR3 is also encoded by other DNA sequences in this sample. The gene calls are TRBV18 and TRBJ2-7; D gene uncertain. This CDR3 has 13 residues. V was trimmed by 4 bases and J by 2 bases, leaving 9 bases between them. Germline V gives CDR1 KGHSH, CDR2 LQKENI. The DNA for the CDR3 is TGTGCCAGCTCACGAACAAGTACCTACGAGCAGTACTTC. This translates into CASSRTSTYEQYF. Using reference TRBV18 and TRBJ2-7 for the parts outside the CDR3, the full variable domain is NAGVMQNPRHLVRRRGQEARLRCSPMKGHSHVYWYRQLPEEGLKFMVYLQKENIIDESGMPKERFSAEFPKEGPSILRIQQVVRGDSAAYFCASSRTSTYEQYFGPGTRLTVT.